Listed here are 20 T cell receptor beta chains from one sample, sequenced in a study of Ad26.COV2.S vaccination and SARS-CoV-2 variants. The table came from immunoSEQ multiplex PCR; TCRdb's copy has only in-frame clones and leaves some out. The sample lists about 350,000 clones, 70% to 90% seen once, with around 10% in the top ten. As for treatment: about 20 received Ad26.COV2.S at low or high dose, single or two shots; roughly five received placebo; per-sample allocation not given. Collection of samples fell on day 63 after the first vaccine or placebo injection. The sample was peripheral blood, taken in a trial of Ad26.COV2.S vaccine versus placebo. The receptors here all came from a person aged 18-60 years who received the Ad26.COV2.S COVID-19 vaccine or a placebo.

This chain connects TRBV24-1 to TRBJ2-1, with D uncertain. CDR1 is KGHDR and CDR2 is SFDVKD in the germline V gene. The CDR3 consists of 13 residues. V shed 1 base and J shed 8 bases, with 8 bases lying between them. The CDR3 nucleotides are TGTGCCACCAGTGATTTATCAGGCTATGAGCAGTTCTTC. It translates to CATSDLSGYEQFF.

This chain uses TRBV28 with TRBJ1-5; D not resolved. The CDR3 extends over 12 amino acids. The germline CDR1 and CDR2 sequences are MDHEN and SYDVKM. Trimming pared 9 bases from V and 7 bases from J, leaving 13 bases between. As DNA, the CDR3 is TGTGCCAGTGGGAGGGTAGGACAGCCCCAGCATTTT. Translating gives CASGRVGQPQHF. Supplemented by reference TRBV28 and TRBJ1-5, the full variable domain reads DVKVTQSSRYLVKRTGEKVFLECVQDMDHENMFWYRQDPGLGLRLIYFSYDVKMKEKGDIPEGYSVSREKKERFSLILESASTNQTSMYLCASGRVGQPQHFGDGTRLSIL.

This clone has just a few counts. The chain recombines TRBV27 with TRBJ1-6; D is possibly TRBD1 (6 bases). This CDR3 has 16 amino acids. The V end lost 3 bases, the J end lost 9 bases, and 18 bases lay between the germline ends. Germline values: CDR1 MNHEY, CDR2 SMNVEV (reference sequence). The CDR3 sequence is CASSFFTTGQLSPLHF. The DNA of the CDR3 is TGTGCCAGCAGTTTCTTCACGACCGGACAGCTTTCACCCCTCCACTTT.

This clone was seen a single time. This sample also contains other DNA sequences that code for the same CDR3. This chain connects TRBV2 to TRBJ1-4; D remains unclear. The CDR3 runs 11 residues. CDR1 SNHLY and CDR2 FYNNEI come from the germline V gene. V was trimmed by 4 bases and J by 8 bases, leaving 5 bases between them. CDR3 amino acids: CASSVREKLFF. In DNA form, the CDR3 reads TGTGCCAGCAGTGTTCGAGAAAAACTGTTTTTT.

The J gene is TRBJ1-5, the V gene TRBV7-2; a weak D match, TRBD1 (5 bases). CDR1 and CDR2 (germline): SGHTA, FQGNSA. V was clipped by 4 bases and J by 5 bases, with 21 bases between them. The CDR3 spans 17 residues. In DNA form, the CDR3 reads TGTGCCAGCAGCTACCGACAGATCGATGCGGTCTATCAGCCCCAGCATTTT. As protein: CASSYRQIDAVYQPQHF.

The rearrangement joins TRBV7-9 to TRBJ2-5; D might be TRBD1 (8 bases). This CDR3 has 14 residues. V lost 5 bases and J lost 5, with 15 bases in between. CDR1 SEHNR and CDR2 FQNEAQ come from the germline V gene (reference sequence). The CDR3: CASSQQGGFETQYF. The CDR3 bases are TGTGCCAGCAGCCAACAGGGGGGGTTCGAGACCCAGTACTTC.

The chain uses TRBV4-3 and TRBJ1-4; the D is unclear. Germline V gives CDR1 LGHNA, CDR2 YSLEER. This CDR3 spans 15 amino acids. V lost 0 bases, J lost 3 bases, and 8 bases lay in between. DNA for the CDR3: TGCGCCAGCAGCCAAGAACCGGGTGCTAATGAAAAACTGTTTTTT. Protein: CASSQEPGANEKLFF.

The genes are TRBV5-1 and TRBJ2-5; D gene unclear. Per the germline V gene, CDR1 is SGHRS and CDR2 is YFSETQ. The CDR3 runs 15 residues. Trimming removed 1 base from V and 2 bases from J, with 12 bases in between. DNA for the CDR3: TGCGCCAGCAGCTTGTCTGGGGAACGACAAGAGACCCAGTACTTC. Amino acids: CASSLSGERQETQYF.

On this clone: The sample holds other DNA sequences that translate to the same CDR3. This chain uses TRBV11-2 with TRBJ2-2; D gene ambiguous. The CDR3 contains 12 residues. Germline V CDR1 and CDR2: SGHAT, FQNNGV. V dropped 4 bases and J dropped 2 bases, with 2 bases sitting between them. The CDR3 DNA reads TGTGCCAGCAGCTCTAACACCGGGGAGCTGTTTTTT. Translating it yields CASSSNTGELFF.

The chain links TRBV9 to TRBJ2-7, with 13 bases matching TRBD2. The CDR3 extends over 16 amino acids. Germline values: CDR1 SGDLS, CDR2 YYNGEE. J was trimmed by 4 bases and V by 1 base; bases with no gene match: 5. The CDR3, as DNA: TGTGCCAGCAGCGTAACTAGCGGGAGGGCCGAGTACGAGCAGTACTTC. It is translated as CASSVTSGRAEYEQYF.

V is TRBV4-3 and J is TRBJ2-3; 13 bases align to TRBD2. Germline V gene sequence: CDR1 LGHNA, CDR2 YSLEER. This CDR3 comprises 17 residues. Unmatched junction bases numbered 9, after V lost 0 bases and J lost 9 bases. The CDR3 DNA follows: TGCGCCAGCAGCCAAGATCGTTCAGGGGGACTAGCGGGGACGCAGTATTTT. As protein: CASSQDRSGGLAGTQYF.

This clone was seen just once. This chain joins TRBV5-1 and TRBJ2-1; 10 nucleotides line up with TRBD1. The CDR3 runs 13 residues. The V segment lost 4 bases and the J segment 9 bases; nucleotides outside the gene matches: 4. Germline V gives CDR1 SGHRS, CDR2 YFSETQ. In DNA form, the CDR3 reads TGCGCCAGCAGCCCCGGGGACAGGGGTGAGCAGTTCTTC. Residues: CASSPGDRGEQFF. Combining the CDR3 with reference TRBV5-1 and TRBJ2-1 gives the whole variable domain KAGVTQTPRYLIKTRGQQVTLSCSPISGHRSVSWYQQTPGQGLQFLFEYFSETQRNKGNFPGRFSGRQFSNSRSEMNVSTLELGDSALYLCASSPGDRGEQFFGPGTRLTVL.

The genes are TRBV29-1 and TRBJ2-7; the D call may be TRBD1 or TRBD2 (5 bases each). Germline CDR1 reads SQVTM; CDR2 reads ANQGSEA. The V end lost 4 bases, the J end lost 0 bases, and 10 bases lay between the germline ends. The CDR3 is 13 residues long. CDR3 amino acids: CSVVGAGSYEQYF. The CDR3 DNA reads as TGCAGCGTTGTCGGGGCAGGCTCCTACGAGCAGTACTTC.

The sample holds one count of this clone. This chain uses TRBV14 with TRBJ2-1; D may be TRBD1 (7 bases). V was pared by 1 base and J by 4 bases, with 11 bases between. The CDR3 consists of 15 residues. From germline, CDR1 is SGHDN and CDR2 FVKESK. CDR3 protein: CASSQGQGGYNEQFF. For the CDR3, the DNA is TGTGCCAGCAGCCAAGGGCAGGGGGGTTACAATGAGCAGTTCTTC.

The chain couples TRBV18 to TRBJ2-7; a possible D gene is TRBD1 (6 bases). This CDR3 has 13 amino acids. CDR1 is KGHSH and CDR2 is LQKENI in the germline V gene. V was cut by 3 bases and J by 3 bases, with 9 bases left in between. Here the CDR3 reads CASSPQDSYEQYF. The CDR3 DNA is TGTGCCAGCTCACCTCAGGACAGCTACGAGCAGTACTTC.

This CDR3 is CASSSAGGWNGYTF. In DNA, the CDR3 is TGTGCCAGCAGCTCAGCAGGGGGCTGGAATGGCTACACCTTC. The V and J genes are TRBV5-6 and TRBJ1-2, with 8 bases aligning to TRBD1. Germline lookup yields CDR1 SGHDT and CDR2 YYEEEE. This CDR3 has 14 amino acids. Unmatched junction bases numbered 7, after V lost 3 bases and J lost 6 bases.

The chain links TRBV19 to TRBJ2-7; D unresolved. The ends were cut back, 5 bases at V and 5 bases at J, with 7 bases in the middle. Germline assignment: CDR1 LNHDA and CDR2 SQIVND (reference sequence). This CDR3 is built from 11 residues. The CDR3 loop reads CASSGYHEQYF. The CDR3 DNA reads as TGTGCCAGTAGTGGGTACCACGAGCAGTACTTC.

This clone appeared a single time. The chain combines TRBV6-2 or TRBV6-3 with TRBJ2-1; 12 bases map to TRBD2. V lost 4 bases to trimming and J lost 6 bases; unmatched junction nucleotides: 16. CDR1 and CDR2 from the germline V gene are MNHEY and SVGEGT. The CDR3 sequence is 19 residues long. The DNA of the CDR3 is TGTGCCAGCAGTTCTCCCGGACTAGCGGGAAGTTGGGGGGGCAATGAGCAGTTCTTC. Amino acids: CASSSPGLAGSWGGNEQFF.

The CDR3: CASSQGSRRVNPEAFF. The CDR3 nucleotides are TGTGCCAGCAGCCAAGGCTCTCGACGGGTTAATCCTGAAGCTTTCTTT. The gene calls are TRBV3-1 (or the pseudogene TRBV3-2) and TRBJ1-1, with D unclear. V lost 1 base to trimming and J lost 6 bases, with 18 bases between them. CDR1 is LGHDT and CDR2 is YNNKEL in the germline V gene (reference sequence). The CDR3 runs 16 residues.

This chain connects TRBV29-1 to TRBJ1-1; unclear D gene. The CDR3 runs 14 residues. The V end lost 5 bases, the J end lost 0 bases, and 13 bases lay between the germline ends. Germline V gives CDR1 SQVTM, CDR2 ANQGSEA. This chain's CDR3 is CSVSQVLMNTEAFF. Written as DNA, the CDR3 is TGCAGCGTTAGTCAGGTTCTCATGAACACTGAAGCTTTCTTT. Combining the CDR3 with reference TRBV29-1 and TRBJ1-1 gives the whole variable domain SAVISQKPSRDICQRGTSLTIQCQVDSQVTMMFWYRQQPGQSLTLIATANQGSEATYESGFVIDKFPISRPNLTFSTLTVSNMSPEDSSIYLCSVSQVLMNTEAFFGQGTRLTVV.